This T cell receptor beta chain derives from a study of T cells expressing NK-cell markers. At the level of the study: It was sorted CD3+CD56+NKG2C+, CD3+CD56+NKG2C- and CD3+CD56-NKG2C+ T cells that supplied the TCR beta repertoires. Eight donors were sequenced, seven testing HCMV-seropositive and one testing seronegative.

Germline V gene data show CDR1 as SEHNR and CDR2 as FQNEAQ (reference sequence). The CDR3 extends over 13 amino acids. It was by 5'RACE template switching with UMIs that TCR beta cDNA was made. For each CDR3 protein, TCRdb gives one entry from its re-call of the 5' RACE reads, without DNA. The sample includes 150,000 or so distinct CDR3 sequences. Sequencing used blood T cells: a sorted CD56 or NKG2C T cell subset, CD4+ or CD8+ T cells, or bulk PBMC T cells (not recorded which). The TCR comes from a woman between 50 and 59 years old in good health. V is TRBV7-9 and J is TRBJ1-1. The CDR3 is CASSLPTGFEAFF.